Listed below are T cell receptor beta chains from one sample, sequenced in a study of cytomegalovirus exposure and HLA in healthy donors. Clones were read by immunoSEQ multiplex PCR, and TCRdb kept only the in-frame ones, dropping some. The table shows about 76,000 clones, with 70% to 85% occurring only once. The sequenced sample was PBMCs. The receptors derive from a man in his thirties or forties in good health and CMV-seronegative. Each CDR3 is given with its conserved first and last residue. D genes are given only for firm matches. The size field is filled for only some rows; it gives once, few, many or a size class.

14 | . | TRBJ2-7 | TRBD1 | TRBV7-2 | CASSRPQGVNEQYF | TGTGCCAGCAGCCGCCCCCAGGGGGTAAACGAGCAGTACTTC
12 | . | TRBJ1-5 | TRBD1 | TRBV7-9 | CSSSYRGHPQHF | TGTTCCAGCAGTTATAGGGGGCACCCCCAGCATTTT
13 | . | TRBJ2-7 | . | TRBV5-1 | CASSRDSFYEQYF | TGCGCCAGCAGCCGGGACTCTTTCTACGAGCAGTACTTC
15 | . | TRBJ2-6 | . | TRBV6-1 | CASSEQAGGANVLTF | TGTGCCAGCAGCGAACAGGCTGGTGGGGCCAACGTCCTGACTTTC
13 | . | TRBJ2-2 | . | TRBV6-5 | CASKSGSAGELFF | TGTGCCAGCAAATCCGGGTCTGCCGGGGAGCTGTTTTTT
11 | . | TRBJ2-1 | . | TRBV11-1 | CASSSRYEQFF | TGTGCCAGCAGCTCGAGGTATGAGCAGTTCTTC
13 | . | TRBJ1-2 | TRBD1 | TRBV6-5 | CASSYSTGDGYTF | TGTGCCAGCAGTTACTCGACAGGGGATGGCTACACCTTC
17 | . | TRBJ2-2 | TRBD2 | TRBV13 | CASSLGGGGAKTGELFF | TGTGCCAGCAGCTTAGGAGGCGGGGGGGCGAAGACCGGGGAGCTGTTTTTT
14 | . | TRBJ1-4 | TRBD1 | TRBV28 | CASRTGTGYEKLFF | TGTGCCAGCAGAACCGGGACAGGTTACGAAAAACTGTTTTTT
15 | few | TRBJ2-7 | TRBD2 | TRBV6-1 | CASSEASLAGDEQYF | TGTGCCAGCAGTGAAGCCTCACTAGCGGGAGATGAGCAGTACTTC
16 | . | TRBJ1-3 | . | TRBV7-2 | CASSLGAGNSGNTIYF | TGTGCCAGCAGCTTAGGCGCAGGAAACTCTGGAAACACCATATATTTT
13 | . | TRBJ2-7 | . | TRBV6-6 | CASGTFGSYEQYF | TGTGCCAGCGGGACATTCGGCTCCTACGAGCAGTACTTC
13 | . | TRBJ1-1 | . | TRBV28 | CASSLVENTEAFF | TGTGCCAGCAGTTTAGTAGAGAACACTGAAGCTTTCTTT
15 | . | TRBJ1-2 | . | TRBV11-2 | CASSHGSGAGYGYTF | TGTGCCAGCAGCCACGGCTCAGGGGCGGGCTATGGCTACACCTTC
14 | . | TRBJ2-2 | . | TRBV7-9 | CASSPDRNTGELFF | TGTGCCAGCAGCCCAGACAGGAACACCGGGGAGCTGTTTTTT
16 | . | TRBJ1-6 | TRBD1 | TRBV10-3 | CAISGGTGGQRSPLHF | TGTGCCATCAGTGGGGGGACAGGGGGTCAACGTTCACCCCTCCACTTT
16 | . | TRBJ1-3 | . | TRBV13 | CASSLRGRGSGNTIYF | TGTGCCAGCAGCTTAAGAGGCCGGGGCTCTGGAAACACCATATATTTT
13 | few | TRBJ1-6 | . | TRBV6-1 | CAIWGGYNSPLHF | TGTGCCATCTGGGGGGGATATAATTCACCCCTCCACTTT
13 | . | TRBJ2-1 | . | TRBV27 | CASSLLAVNEQFF | TGTGCCAGCAGTTTACTGGCGGTCAATGAGCAGTTCTTC
12 | . | TRBJ2-7 | . | TRBV28 | CASMRGWDEQYF | TGTGCCAGCATGAGAGGGTGGGACGAGCAGTACTTC
15 | . | TRBJ2-7 | . | TRBV7-9 | CASSPGTNARGEQYF | TGTGCCAGCAGCCCAGGGACAAACGCACGAGGCGAGCAGTACTTC
14 | . | TRBJ1-1 | . | TRBV27 | CASRTGLRDTEAFF | TGTGCCAGCAGAACAGGGTTAAGGGACACTGAAGCTTTCTTT
12 | . | TRBJ1-4 | . | TRBV28 | CASSSDRVGLFF | TGTGCCAGCAGTTCAGACAGAGTCGGACTGTTTTTT
14 | . | TRBJ2-4 | TRBD2 | TRBV6-5 | CASSPGRVKNIQYF | TGTGCCAGCAGCCCGGGGAGGGTAAAAAACATTCAGTACTTC